This T cell receptor (beta chain) appears in the sequencing data of a study of blood T cell repertoires in COVID-19. Whole-study context: Acute and convalescent COVID-19 samples came from the United States, Italy and Spain. PBMCs, B-cell-depleted T cells, or T cells were the source of the cDNA or gDNA that made up the material.

While infection was still active, Seattle patients were enrolled and then followed longitudinally. In the original analysis: Cell counts per sample came from amplifying reference gene primers. Profiled with immunoSEQ multiplex PCR; TCRdb holds only in-frame clones, not every one. The V and J calls and clone size are taken from that table; D and trimming were inferred from the DNA. The data hold about 150,000 clones, with 70% to 90% observed a single time. Germline lookup yields CDR1 KGHDR and CDR2 SFDVKD. This CDR3 is 15 amino acids long. The material sequenced was peripheral blood. This TCR was recovered from a woman aged 55 to 70 with COVID-19, enrolled during active disease. The chain joins TRBV24-1 to TRBJ1-1; TRBD1 is a possible D gene (5 bases). The CDR3: CASGGVGVKDTEAFF. DNA of the CDR3: TGTGCTTCGGGGGGGGTGGGGGTCAAGGACACTGAAGCTTTCTTT.